This T cell receptor (beta chain) was sequenced in a study of blood T cell repertoires in COVID-19. About the research overall: Samples of COVID-19 (acute and convalescent) were obtained from the United States, Italy and Spain. Nucleic acid was either cDNA or gDNA, and it came from T cells, B-cell-depleted T cells, or PBMCs.

In the original analysis: Counts of nucleated cells, estimated from reference gene primer amplification, were obtained. The table came from immunoSEQ multiplex PCR; TCRdb's copy has only in-frame clones and leaves some out. V, J and clone size reflect that table, while D and trimming were determined from the DNA. This table has around 260,000 clones, about nine tenths appearing once. This CDR3 region has 17 residues. Germline lookup yields CDR1 SEHNR and CDR2 FQNEAQ (reference sequence). V gave up 3 bases and J gave up 1 base; unmatched junction bases: 5. This clone has only one observation. This receptor was taken from a man aged 40-50 years who had recovered from COVID-19. The chain recombines TRBV7-9 with TRBJ2-2; 10 positions agree with TRBD2. Source material: peripheral blood. The chain's CDR3 is CASSFPLAGMNTGELFF. The CDR3 region has the DNA TGTGCCAGCAGCTTCCCACTAGCGGGGATGAACACCGGGGAGCTGTTTTTT.